This TCR beta chain was documented in a study of patients and donors after allogeneic stem cell transplantation. One entry per CDR3 protein, called by TCRdb with MiXCR from the RT-PCR reads. The sample lists hundreds of thousands of distinct CDR3 sequences; under 20% were seen once. Trimming shortened V by 7 bases and J by 3 bases, and 16 bases separated the two germline ends. This CDR3 comprises 15 residues. From germline, CDR1 is MNHNS and CDR2 SASEGT. The source material was blood, either unsorted or a sorted T cell fraction (not recorded which). J is TRBJ2-1 and V is TRBV6-1, with D possibly being TRBD2 (6 bases). This receptor was obtained from a human donor who was either an allogeneic HSCT recipient or a stem cell or donor lymphocyte infusion donor (not recorded which). It is not recorded whose cells these are; they may come from a transplant donor. CDR3 amino acids: CASIDGREGYNEQFF. CDR3 sequence (DNA): TGTGCCAGCATTGACGGGAGAGAGGGCTACAATGAGCAGTTCTTC.